Listed here are 3 T cell receptor beta chains from one sample, sequenced in a study of cytomegalovirus exposure and HLA in healthy donors (dated 2017 in TCRdb). Library preparation employed the immunoSEQ multiplex PCR assay. For the multiplex PCR, a mixture combining 60 forward primers for TCR Vbeta segments and 13 reverse primers for TCR Jbeta segments was used. TCRdb took this table from immuneACCESS and kept in-frame rearrangements with V and J called. Such tables lack part of the clones; where checked against another copy, unresolved V genes explain under half of the gap, and the rest is unexplained. For this sample there are about 120,000 clones; more than 65% appear just once. More than 3% of the sample is in the top ten clones. Specimen: PBMCs. The receptors were gathered from a man younger than 35 in good health and CMV-seropositive.

The chain carries TRBV7-2 and TRBJ2-7, with D possibly TRBD1 on 6 matching bases. Germline V lookup: CDR1 SGHTA, CDR2 FQGNSA. Trimming cost V 5 bases and J 0 bases, with 17 bases left between them. The CDR3 is 16 residues long. Here the CDR3 DNA reads TGTGCCAGCAGCAAAGGTCCGGGACAACTCTCCTACGAGCAGTACTTC. It translates to CASSKGPGQLSYEQYF.

The rearrangement links TRBV7-6 to TRBJ1-1; the D gene is possibly TRBD1 (5 bases). The length of the CDR3 is 16 residues. Germline V gene lookup returns CDR1 SGHVS and CDR2 FNYEAQ. Trimming pared 1 base from V and 1 base from J, leaving 13 bases between. This CDR3 is CASSLGAGMGNTEAFF. CDR3 nucleotides: TGTGCCAGCAGCTTAGGAGCAGGGATGGGGAACACTGAAGCTTTCTTT. Together with reference TRBV7-6 and TRBJ1-1, the CDR3 gives the full variable domain: GAGVSQSPRYKVTKRGQDVALRCDPISGHVSLYWYRQALGQGPEFLTYFNYEAQQDKSGLPNDRFSAERPEGSISTLTIQRTEQRDSAMYRCASSLGAGMGNTEAFFGQGTRLTVV.

V and J are TRBV7-2 and TRBJ2-5; TRBD1 matches at 8 bases. V lost 5 bases and J lost 5; bases outside the gene matches: 13. Germline CDR1 is SGHTA and CDR2 is FQGNSA. The CDR3 loop spans 16 amino acids. CDR3 residues: CASSPHGTGFWETQYF. The CDR3 DNA sequence: TGTGCCAGCAGCCCCCATGGGACAGGATTTTGGGAGACCCAGTACTTC.